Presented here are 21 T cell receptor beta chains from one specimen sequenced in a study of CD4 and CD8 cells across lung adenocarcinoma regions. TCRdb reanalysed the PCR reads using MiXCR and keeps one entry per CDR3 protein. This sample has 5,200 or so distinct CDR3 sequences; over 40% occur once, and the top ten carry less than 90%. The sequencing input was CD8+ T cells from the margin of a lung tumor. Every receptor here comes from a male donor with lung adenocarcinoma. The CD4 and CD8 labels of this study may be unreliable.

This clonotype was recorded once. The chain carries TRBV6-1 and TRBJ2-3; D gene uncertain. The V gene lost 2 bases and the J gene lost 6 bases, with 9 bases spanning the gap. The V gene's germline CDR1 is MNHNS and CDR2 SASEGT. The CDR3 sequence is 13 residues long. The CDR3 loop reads CASSENPGDTQYF. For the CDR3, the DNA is TGTGCCAGCAGTGAAAATCCCGGGGATACGCAGTATTTT.

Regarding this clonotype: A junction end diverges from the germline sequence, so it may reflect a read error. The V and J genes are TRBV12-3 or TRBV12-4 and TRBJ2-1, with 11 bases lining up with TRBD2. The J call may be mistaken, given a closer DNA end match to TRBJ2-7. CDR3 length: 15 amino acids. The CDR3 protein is CASSLAGGRVVEQYF. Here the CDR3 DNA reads TGTGCCAGCAGTCTAGCGGGGGGAAGGGTCGTTGAGCAGTACTTC.

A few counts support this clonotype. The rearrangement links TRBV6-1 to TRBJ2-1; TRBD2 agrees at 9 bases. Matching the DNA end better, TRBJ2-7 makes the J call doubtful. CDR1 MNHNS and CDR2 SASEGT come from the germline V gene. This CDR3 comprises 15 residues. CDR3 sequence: CASSEEVAGASKQYF. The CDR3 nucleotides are TGTGCCAGCAGTGAAGAGGTAGCGGGGGCCTCGAAGCAGTACTTC.

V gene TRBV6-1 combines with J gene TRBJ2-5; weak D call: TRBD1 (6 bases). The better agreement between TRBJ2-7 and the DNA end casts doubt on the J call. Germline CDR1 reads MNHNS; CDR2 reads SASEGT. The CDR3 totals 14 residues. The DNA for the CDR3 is TGTGCCAGCAGATCACAGGGTAGGGCCTACGAGCAGTACTTC. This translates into CASRSQGRAYEQYF.

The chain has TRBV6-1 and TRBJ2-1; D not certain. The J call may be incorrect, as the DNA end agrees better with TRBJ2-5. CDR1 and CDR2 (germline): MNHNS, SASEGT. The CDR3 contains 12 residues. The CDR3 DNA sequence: TGTGCCAGCAGTCAGCTTGAAGAGACCCAGTACTTC. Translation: CASSQLEETQYF.

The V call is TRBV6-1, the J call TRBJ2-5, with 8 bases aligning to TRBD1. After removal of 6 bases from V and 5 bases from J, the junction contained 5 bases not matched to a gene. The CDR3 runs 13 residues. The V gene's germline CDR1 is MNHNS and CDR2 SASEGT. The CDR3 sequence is CASRQGVVETQYF. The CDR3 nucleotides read TGTGCCAGCAGACAGGGGGTGGTCGAGACCCAGTACTTC.

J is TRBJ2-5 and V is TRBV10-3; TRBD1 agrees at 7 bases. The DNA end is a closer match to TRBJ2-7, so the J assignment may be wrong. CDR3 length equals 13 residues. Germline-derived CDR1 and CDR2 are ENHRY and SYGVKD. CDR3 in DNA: TGTGCCACCTGGGACAGCTCGAAATACGAGCAGTACTTC. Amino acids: CATWDSSKYEQYF.

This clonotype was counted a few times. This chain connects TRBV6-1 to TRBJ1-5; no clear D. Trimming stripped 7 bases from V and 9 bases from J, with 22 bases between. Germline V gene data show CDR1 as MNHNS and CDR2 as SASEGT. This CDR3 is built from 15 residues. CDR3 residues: CASKKDGNPTWPQHF. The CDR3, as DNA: TGTGCCAGCAAGAAAGACGGGAACCCCACTTGGCCCCAGCATTTT.

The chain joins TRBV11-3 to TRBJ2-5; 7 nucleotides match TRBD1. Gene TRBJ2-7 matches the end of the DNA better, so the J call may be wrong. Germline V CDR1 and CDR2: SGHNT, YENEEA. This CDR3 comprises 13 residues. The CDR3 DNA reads TGTGCCAGCAGCCACAGGGGAACCGACGAGCAGTACTTC. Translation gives CASSHRGTDEQYF.

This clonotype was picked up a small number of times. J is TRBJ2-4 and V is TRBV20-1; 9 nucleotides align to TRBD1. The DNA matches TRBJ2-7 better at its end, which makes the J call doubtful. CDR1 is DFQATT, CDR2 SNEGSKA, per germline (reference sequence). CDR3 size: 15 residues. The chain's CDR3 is CSARAWTGEIFEQYF. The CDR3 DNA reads TGCAGTGCTAGAGCGTGGACAGGGGAGATTTTCGAGCAGTACTTC.

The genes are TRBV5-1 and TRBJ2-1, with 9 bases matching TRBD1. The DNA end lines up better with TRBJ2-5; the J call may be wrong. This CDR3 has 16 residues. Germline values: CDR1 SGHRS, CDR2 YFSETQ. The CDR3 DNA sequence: TGCGCCAGCAGCGCGACAGGGGGAGGTTTCCAAGAGACCCAGTACTTC. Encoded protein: CASSATGGGFQETQYF.

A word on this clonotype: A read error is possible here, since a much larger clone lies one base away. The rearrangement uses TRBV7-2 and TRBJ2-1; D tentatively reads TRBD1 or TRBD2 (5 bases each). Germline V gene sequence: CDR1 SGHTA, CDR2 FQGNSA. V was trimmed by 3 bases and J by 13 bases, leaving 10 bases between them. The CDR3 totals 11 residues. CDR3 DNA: TGTGCCAGCAGCTTGGGGGAGACCCAGTTCTTC. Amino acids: CASSLGETQFF.

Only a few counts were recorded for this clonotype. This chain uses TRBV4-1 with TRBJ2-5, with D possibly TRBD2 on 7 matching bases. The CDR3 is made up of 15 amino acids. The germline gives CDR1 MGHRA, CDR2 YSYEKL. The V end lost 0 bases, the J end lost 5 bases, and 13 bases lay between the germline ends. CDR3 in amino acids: CASSQEGGVWETQYF. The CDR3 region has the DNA TGCGCCAGCAGCCAAGAAGGGGGGGTCTGGGAGACCCAGTACTTC.

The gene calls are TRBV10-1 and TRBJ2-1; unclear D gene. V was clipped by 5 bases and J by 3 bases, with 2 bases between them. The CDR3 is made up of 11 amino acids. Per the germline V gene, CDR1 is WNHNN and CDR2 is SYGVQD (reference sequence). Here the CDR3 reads CASSSYNEQFF. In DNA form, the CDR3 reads TGCGCCAGCAGTAGCTACAATGAGCAGTTCTTC.

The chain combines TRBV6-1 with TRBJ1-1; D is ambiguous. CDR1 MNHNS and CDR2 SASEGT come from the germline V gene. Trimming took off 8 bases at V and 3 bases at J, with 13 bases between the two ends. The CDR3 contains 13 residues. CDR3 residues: CASVGSPYTEAFF. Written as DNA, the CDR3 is TGTGCCAGCGTAGGCAGCCCTTACACTGAAGCTTTCTTT.

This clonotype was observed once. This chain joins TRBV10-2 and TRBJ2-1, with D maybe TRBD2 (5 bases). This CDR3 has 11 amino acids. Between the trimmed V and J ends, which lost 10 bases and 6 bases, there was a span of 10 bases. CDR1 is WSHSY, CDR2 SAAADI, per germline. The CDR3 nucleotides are TGCGCCACGGACTTGACCAATGAGCAGTTCTTC. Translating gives CATDLTNEQFF.

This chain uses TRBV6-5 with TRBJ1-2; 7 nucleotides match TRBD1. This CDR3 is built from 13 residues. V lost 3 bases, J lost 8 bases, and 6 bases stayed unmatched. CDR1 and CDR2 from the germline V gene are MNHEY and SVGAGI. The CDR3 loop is CASSYTGVRGYTF. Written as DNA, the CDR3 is TGTGCCAGCAGTTATACAGGGGTGAGGGGCTACACCTTC.

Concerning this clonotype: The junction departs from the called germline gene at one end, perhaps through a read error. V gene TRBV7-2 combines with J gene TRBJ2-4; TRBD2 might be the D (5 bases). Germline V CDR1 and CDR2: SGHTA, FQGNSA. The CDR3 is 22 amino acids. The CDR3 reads CVPSFCGSLCIEGASSEVPCCF. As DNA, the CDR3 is TGTGTCCCAAGCTTCTGTGGGTCTCTTTGCATTGAGGGTGCAAGCTCAGAGGTGCCTTGCTGCTTC.

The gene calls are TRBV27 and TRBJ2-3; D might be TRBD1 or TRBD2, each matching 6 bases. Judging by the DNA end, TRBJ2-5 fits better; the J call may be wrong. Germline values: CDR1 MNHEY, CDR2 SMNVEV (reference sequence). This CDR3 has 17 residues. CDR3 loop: CASSAGSGGGDTDTQYF. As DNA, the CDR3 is TGTGCCAGCAGTGCGGGTTCCGGGGGCGGGGACACAGATACCCAGTACTTC.

CDR3 in amino acids: CASSLNDGLGNEQFF. As DNA, the CDR3 is TGTGCCAGCAGCCTGAACGATGGGTTGGGCAATGAGCAGTTCTTC. V usage is TRBV6-1 and J usage is TRBJ2-1; D uncertain. The germline V gene has CDR1 MNHNS and CDR2 SASEGT. Trimming took 6 bases from V and 6 from J, leaving 18 bases between them. The length of the CDR3 is 15 residues.

This CDR3 is CASSHVVDDTQYF. The CDR3 DNA reads as TGTGCCAGCAGCCACGTAGTCGATGATACGCAGTATTTT. The chain is built from TRBV4-2 and TRBJ2-5; D ambiguous. The DNA end favors TRBJ2-3, so the J call may be wrong. Germline V CDR1 and CDR2: LGHNA, YNFKEQ. The CDR3 spans 13 residues.